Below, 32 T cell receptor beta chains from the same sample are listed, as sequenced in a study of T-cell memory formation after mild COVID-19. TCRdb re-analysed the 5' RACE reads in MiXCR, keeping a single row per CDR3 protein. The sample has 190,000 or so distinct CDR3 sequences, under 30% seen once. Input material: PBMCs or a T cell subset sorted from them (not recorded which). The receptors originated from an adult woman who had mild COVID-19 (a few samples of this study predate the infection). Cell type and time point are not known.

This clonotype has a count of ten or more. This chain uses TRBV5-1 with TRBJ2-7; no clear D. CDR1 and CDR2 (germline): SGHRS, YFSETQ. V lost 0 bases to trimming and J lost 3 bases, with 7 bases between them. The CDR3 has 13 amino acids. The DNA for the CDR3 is TGCGCCAGCAGCTTGGACAGACGCTACGAGCAGTACTTC. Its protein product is CASSLDRRYEQYF.

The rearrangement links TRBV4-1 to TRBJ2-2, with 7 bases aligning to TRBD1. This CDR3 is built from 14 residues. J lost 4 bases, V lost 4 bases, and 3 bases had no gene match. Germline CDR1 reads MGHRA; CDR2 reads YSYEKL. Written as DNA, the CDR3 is TGCGCCAGCAGCCGGGACAGCTCCACCGGGGAGCTGTTTTTT. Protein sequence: CASSRDSSTGELFF.

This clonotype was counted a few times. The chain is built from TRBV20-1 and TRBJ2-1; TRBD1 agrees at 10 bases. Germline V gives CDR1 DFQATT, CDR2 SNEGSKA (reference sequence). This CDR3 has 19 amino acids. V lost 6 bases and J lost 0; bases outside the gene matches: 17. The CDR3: CSAPGAGQGFRSSYNEQFF. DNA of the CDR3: TGCAGTGCCCCAGGAGCGGGACAGGGGTTCCGGAGCTCCTACAATGAGCAGTTCTTC.

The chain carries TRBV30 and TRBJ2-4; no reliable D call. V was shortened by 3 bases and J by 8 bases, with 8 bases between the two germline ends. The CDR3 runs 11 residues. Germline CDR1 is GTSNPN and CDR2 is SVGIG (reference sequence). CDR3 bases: TGTGCCTGGAGCCTTGTGGACATTCAGTACTTC. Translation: CAWSLVDIQYF.

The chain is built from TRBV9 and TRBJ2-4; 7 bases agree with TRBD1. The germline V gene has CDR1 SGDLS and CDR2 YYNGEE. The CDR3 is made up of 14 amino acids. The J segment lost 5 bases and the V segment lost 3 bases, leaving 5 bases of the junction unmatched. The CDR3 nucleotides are TGTGCCAGCAGCGGCCGGGACAGTCAAAACATTCAGTACTTC. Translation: CASSGRDSQNIQYF. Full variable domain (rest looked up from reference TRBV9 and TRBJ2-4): DSGVTQTPKHLITATGQRVTLRCSPRSGDLSVYWYQQSLDQGLQFLIQYYNGEERAKGNILERFSAQQFPDLHSELNLSSLELGDSALYFCASSGRDSQNIQYFGAGTRLSVL.

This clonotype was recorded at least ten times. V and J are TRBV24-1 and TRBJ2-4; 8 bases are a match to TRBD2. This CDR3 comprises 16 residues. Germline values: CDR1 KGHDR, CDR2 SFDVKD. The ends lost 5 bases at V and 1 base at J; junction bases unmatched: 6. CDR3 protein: CATSAGRGLAKNIQYF. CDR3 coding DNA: TGTGCCACCAGTGCCGGGAGGGGTTTGGCCAAAAACATTCAGTACTTC.

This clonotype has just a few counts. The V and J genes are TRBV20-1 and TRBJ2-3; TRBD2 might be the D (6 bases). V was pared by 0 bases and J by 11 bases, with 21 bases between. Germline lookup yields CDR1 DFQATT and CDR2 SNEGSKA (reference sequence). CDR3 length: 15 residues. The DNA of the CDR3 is TGCAGTGCTAGAGATATGCAGCAGGGCGGGAACGAGCAGTATTTT. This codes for CSARDMQQGGNEQYF.

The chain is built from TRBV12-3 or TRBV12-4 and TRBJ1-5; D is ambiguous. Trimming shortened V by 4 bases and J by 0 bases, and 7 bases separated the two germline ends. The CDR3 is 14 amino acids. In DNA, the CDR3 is TGTGCCAGCAGTTCAGGATATAGCAATCAGCCCCAGCATTTT. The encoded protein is CASSSGYSNQPQHF.

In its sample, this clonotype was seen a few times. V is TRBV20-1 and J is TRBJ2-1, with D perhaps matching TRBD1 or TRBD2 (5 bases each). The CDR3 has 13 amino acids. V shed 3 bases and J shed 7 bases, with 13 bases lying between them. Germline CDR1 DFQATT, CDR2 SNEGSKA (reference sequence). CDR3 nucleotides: TGCAGTGCTAGGGGACCTCATGCGAATGAGCAGTTCTTC. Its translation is CSARGPHANEQFF.

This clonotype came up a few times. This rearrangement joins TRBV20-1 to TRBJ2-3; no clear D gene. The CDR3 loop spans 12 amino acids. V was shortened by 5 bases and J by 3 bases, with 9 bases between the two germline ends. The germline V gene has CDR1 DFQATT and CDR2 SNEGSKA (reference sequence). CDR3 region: CSASPATDTQYF. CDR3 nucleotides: TGCAGTGCTTCCCCGGCGACAGATACGCAGTATTTT.

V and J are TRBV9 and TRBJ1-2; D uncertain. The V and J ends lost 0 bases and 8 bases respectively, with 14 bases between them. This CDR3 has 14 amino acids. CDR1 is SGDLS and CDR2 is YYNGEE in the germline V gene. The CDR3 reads CASSVDSGVVGYTF. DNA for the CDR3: TGTGCCAGCAGCGTAGATTCAGGCGTCGTGGGCTACACCTTC.

In DNA form, the CDR3 reads TGTGCCAGCAGTCCCCTTAGCGGGAGGGCCCTCTACGAGCAGTACTTC. It codes for CASSPLSGRALYEQYF. V and J are TRBV6-6 and TRBJ2-7; TRBD2 matches 11 bases. CDR1 and CDR2 (germline): MNHNY, SVGAGI (reference sequence). The trim removed 5 bases at V and 3 bases at J, leaving 9 bases unmatched. This CDR3 is built from 16 residues.

CDR3 sequence (DNA): TGCGCCAGCAGCCGGGGACAGGGGGTATCTTATGAGCAGTTCTTC. Protein sequence: CASSRGQGVSYEQFF. The V gene is TRBV5-1, the J gene TRBJ2-1, with 11 nucleotides matching TRBD1. Germline-derived CDR1 and CDR2 are SGHRS and YFSETQ. The CDR3 is 15 residues long. V shed 4 bases, J shed 8 bases, and the junction held 8 bases outside the gene matches. Full variable domain (outside the CDR3, taken from reference TRBV5-1 and TRBJ2-1): KAGVTQTPRYLIKTRGQQVTLSCSPISGHRSVSWYQQTPGQGLQFLFEYFSETQRNKGNFPGRFSGRQFSNSRSEMNVSTLELGDSALYLCASSRGQGVSYEQFFGPGTRLTVL.

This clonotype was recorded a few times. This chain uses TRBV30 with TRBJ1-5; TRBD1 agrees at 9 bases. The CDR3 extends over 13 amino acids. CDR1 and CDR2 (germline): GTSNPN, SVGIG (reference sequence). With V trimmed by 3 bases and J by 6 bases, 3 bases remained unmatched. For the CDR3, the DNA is TGTGCCTGGAGCAGGACAGGGGTTCAGCCCCAGCATTTT. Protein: CAWSRTGVQPQHF.

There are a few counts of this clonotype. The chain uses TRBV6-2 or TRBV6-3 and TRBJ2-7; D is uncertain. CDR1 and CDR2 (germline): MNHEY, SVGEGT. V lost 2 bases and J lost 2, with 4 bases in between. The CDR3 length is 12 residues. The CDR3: CASSYATYEQYF. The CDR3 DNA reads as TGTGCCAGCAGTTACGCCACCTACGAGCAGTACTTC.

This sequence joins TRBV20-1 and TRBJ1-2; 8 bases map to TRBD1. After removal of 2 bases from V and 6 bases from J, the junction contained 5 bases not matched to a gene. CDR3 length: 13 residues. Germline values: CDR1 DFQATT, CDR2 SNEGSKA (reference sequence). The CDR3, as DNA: TGCAGTGCTAGACGGACAGGGAGAGATGGCTACACCTTC. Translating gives CSARRTGRDGYTF.

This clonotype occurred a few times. CDR3 in amino acids: CASSSIPTTSVDNEQFF. CDR3 DNA sequence: TGTGCCAGCAGCTCGATCCCCACGACTAGCGTGGACAATGAGCAGTTCTTC. This chain joins TRBV7-9 and TRBJ2-1; 8 nucleotides align to TRBD2. The J segment lost 5 bases and the V segment lost 4 bases, leaving 13 bases of the junction unmatched. The CDR3 sequence is 17 residues long. Germline assignment: CDR1 SEHNR and CDR2 FQNEAQ (reference sequence).

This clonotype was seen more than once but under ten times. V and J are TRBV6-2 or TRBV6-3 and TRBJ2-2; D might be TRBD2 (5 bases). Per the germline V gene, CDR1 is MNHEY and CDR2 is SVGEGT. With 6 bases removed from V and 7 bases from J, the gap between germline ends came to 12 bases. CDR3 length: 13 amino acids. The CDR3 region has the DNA TGTGCCAGCAGGACCAACGAGGGCGGGGAGCTGTTTTTT. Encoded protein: CASRTNEGGELFF.

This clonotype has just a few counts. CDR3 coding DNA: TGCGCCAGCAGCCATGGCCGGCGCTCTGGGGCCAACGTCCTGACTTTC. This gives the protein CASSHGRRSGANVLTF. This chain connects TRBV5-1 to TRBJ2-6; D is unresolved. This CDR3 spans 16 amino acids. Germline CDR1 reads SGHRS; CDR2 reads YFSETQ. Trimming took 4 bases from V and 0 from J, leaving 11 bases between them. Full variable domain (outside the CDR3, taken from reference TRBV5-1 and TRBJ2-6): KAGVTQTPRYLIKTRGQQVTLSCSPISGHRSVSWYQQTPGQGLQFLFEYFSETQRNKGNFPGRFSGRQFSNSRSEMNVSTLELGDSALYLCASSHGRRSGANVLTFGAGSRLTVL.

The CDR3 DNA sequence: TGTGCCAGCAGCAGGGGACTAGCGGTCACCGGGGAGCTGTTTTTT. Protein: CASSRGLAVTGELFF. The chain combines TRBV7-9 with TRBJ2-2; 11 nucleotides agree with TRBD2. V shed 5 bases, J shed 4 bases, and the junction held 3 bases outside the gene matches. Germline V CDR1 and CDR2: SEHNR, FQNEAQ (reference sequence). The CDR3 spans 15 residues. Variable domain in full (rest from reference TRBV7-9 and TRBJ2-2): DTGVSQNPRHKITKRGQNVTFRCDPISEHNRLYWYRQTLGQGPEFLTYFQNEAQLEKSRLLSDRFSAERPKGSFSTLEIQRTEQGDSAMYLCASSRGLAVTGELFFGEGSRLTVL.

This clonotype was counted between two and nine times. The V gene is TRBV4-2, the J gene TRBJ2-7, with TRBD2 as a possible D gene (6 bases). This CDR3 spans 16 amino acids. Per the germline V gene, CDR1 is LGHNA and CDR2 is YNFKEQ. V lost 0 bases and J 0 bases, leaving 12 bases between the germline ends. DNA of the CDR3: TGTGCCAGCAGCCAAGATACTGCGGGAAGCTCCTACGAGCAGTACTTC. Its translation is CASSQDTAGSSYEQYF.

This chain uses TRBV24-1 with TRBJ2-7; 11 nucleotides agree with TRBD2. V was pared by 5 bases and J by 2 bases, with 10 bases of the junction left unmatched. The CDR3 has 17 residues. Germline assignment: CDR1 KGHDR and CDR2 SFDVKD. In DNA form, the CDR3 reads TGTGCCACCAGTGGTACCCTAGCGGGAGGCCTTACCTACGAGCAGTACTTC. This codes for CATSGTLAGGLTYEQYF.

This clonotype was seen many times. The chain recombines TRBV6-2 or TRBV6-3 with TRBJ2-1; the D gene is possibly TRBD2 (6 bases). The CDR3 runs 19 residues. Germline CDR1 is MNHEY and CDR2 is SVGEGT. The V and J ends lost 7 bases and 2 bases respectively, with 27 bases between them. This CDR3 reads CASNPAAGRRDTTYNEQFF. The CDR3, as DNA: TGTGCCAGCAACCCCGCGGCAGGGAGGCGGGATACGACCTACAATGAGCAGTTCTTC.

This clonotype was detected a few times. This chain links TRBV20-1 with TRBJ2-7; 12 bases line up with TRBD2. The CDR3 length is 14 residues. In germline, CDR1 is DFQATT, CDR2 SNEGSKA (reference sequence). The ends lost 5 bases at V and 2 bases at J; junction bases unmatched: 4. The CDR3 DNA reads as TGCAGTGCTTCCTCTAGCGGGGGGGCCTACGAGCAGTACTTC. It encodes CSASSSGGAYEQYF.

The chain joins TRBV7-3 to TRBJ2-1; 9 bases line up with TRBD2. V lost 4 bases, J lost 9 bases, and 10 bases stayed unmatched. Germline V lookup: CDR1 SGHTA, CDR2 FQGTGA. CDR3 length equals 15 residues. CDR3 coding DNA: TGTGCCAGCAGCTCGACGGGCGGGAGGGCCGTTGAGCAGTTCTTC. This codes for CASSSTGGRAVEQFF. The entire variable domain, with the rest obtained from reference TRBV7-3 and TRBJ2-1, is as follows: GAGVSQTPSNKVTEKGKYVELRCDPISGHTALYWYRQSLGQGPEFLIYFQGTGAADDSGLPNDRFFAVRPEGSVSTLKIQRTERGDSAVYLCASSSTGGRAVEQFFGPGTRLTVL.

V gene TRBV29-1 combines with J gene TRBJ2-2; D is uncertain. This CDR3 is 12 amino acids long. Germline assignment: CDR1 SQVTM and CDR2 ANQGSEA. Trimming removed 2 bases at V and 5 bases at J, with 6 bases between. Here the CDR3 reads CSVEMTTGELFF. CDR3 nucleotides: TGCAGCGTTGAAATGACAACCGGGGAGCTGTTTTTT.

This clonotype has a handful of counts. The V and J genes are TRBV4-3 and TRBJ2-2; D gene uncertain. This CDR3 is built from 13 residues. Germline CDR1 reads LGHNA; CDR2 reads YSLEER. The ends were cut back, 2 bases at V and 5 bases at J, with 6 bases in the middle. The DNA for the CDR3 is TGCGCCAGCAGCCAAAAGGGTACCGGGGAGCTGTTTTTT. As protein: CASSQKGTGELFF.

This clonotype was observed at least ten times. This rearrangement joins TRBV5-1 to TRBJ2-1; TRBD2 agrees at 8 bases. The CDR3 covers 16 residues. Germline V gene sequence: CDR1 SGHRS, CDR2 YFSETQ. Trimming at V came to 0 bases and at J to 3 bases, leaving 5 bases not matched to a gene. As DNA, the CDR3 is TGCGCCAGCAGCTTGGCCGGTCTAGCGGGCTACAATGAGCAGTTCTTC. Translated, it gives CASSLAGLAGYNEQFF. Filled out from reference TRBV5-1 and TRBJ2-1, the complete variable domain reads KAGVTQTPRYLIKTRGQQVTLSCSPISGHRSVSWYQQTPGQGLQFLFEYFSETQRNKGNFPGRFSGRQFSNSRSEMNVSTLELGDSALYLCASSLAGLAGYNEQFFGPGTRLTVL.

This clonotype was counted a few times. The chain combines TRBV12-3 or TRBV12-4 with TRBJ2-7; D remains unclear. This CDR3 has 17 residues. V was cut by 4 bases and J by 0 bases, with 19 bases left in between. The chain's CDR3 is CASSSQAWDPRSYEQYF. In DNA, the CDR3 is TGTGCCAGCAGTTCGCAGGCGTGGGATCCGCGCTCCTACGAGCAGTACTTC.

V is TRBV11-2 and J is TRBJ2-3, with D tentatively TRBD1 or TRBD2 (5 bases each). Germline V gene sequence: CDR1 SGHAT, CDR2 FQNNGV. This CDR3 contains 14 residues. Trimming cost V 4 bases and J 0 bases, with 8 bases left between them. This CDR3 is CASSYRDSTDTQYF. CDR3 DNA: TGTGCCAGCAGCTACCGGGACAGCACAGATACGCAGTATTTT.

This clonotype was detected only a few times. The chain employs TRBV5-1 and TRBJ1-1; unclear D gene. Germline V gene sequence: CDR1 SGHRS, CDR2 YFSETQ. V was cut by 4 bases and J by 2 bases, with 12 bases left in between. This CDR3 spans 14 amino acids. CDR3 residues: CASSVYELNTEAFF. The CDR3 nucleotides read TGCGCCAGCAGCGTTTACGAGCTAAACACTGAAGCTTTCTTT.

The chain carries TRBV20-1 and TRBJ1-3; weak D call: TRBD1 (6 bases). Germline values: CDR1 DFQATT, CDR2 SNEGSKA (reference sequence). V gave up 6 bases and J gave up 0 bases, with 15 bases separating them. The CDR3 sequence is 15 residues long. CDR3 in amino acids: CSADSQGTSGNTIYF. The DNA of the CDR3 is TGCAGTGCCGATTCCCAGGGGACCTCTGGAAACACCATATATTTT.